This record looks at one T cell receptor (beta chain) sequence and its context. The antigen remains undetermined. J gave up 7 bases and V 6 bases, and 7 bases lay outside the gene matches. This CDR3 has 14 residues. Germline loops: CDR1 SNHLY, CDR2 FYNNEI. This specimen comes from a study of pediatric ulcerative colitis. In the study overall: Disease was pancolitis in about 7 and left-sided in two, histology-confirmed.

Assay: immunoSEQ multiplex PCR; the TCRdb copy retains only in-frame clones and omits some. Altogether about 1,400 clones are present, around 90% being singletons, with the ten largest covering 3.1%. Broader study findings: Two rectal clonotypes were found only in ulcerative colitis patients, all of them. Acute severe colitis showed lower rectal diversity from clonal expansions.

The sample was blood. The V call is TRBV2, the J call TRBJ2-5, with 11 bases aligning to TRBD2. The sequence derives from a boy between 5 and 17 years old with severe ulcerative colitis. CDR3 loop: CASRRLAGPGTQYF. CDR3 coding DNA: TGTGCCAGCAGAAGACTAGCGGGACCGGGGACCCAGTACTTC.